The clone carrying this T cell receptor beta chain was counted many times. What it binds is unknown. Read data end 3 residues before the CDR3 end; the end is taken from the germline J gene. The CDR3 runs to 16 residues. Trimming shortened V by 5 bases and J by 3 bases, and 17 bases separated the two germline ends. Caucasian heritage predominated among both patients and controls. The data are from a study of T cell clonality in common variable immunodeficiency. Study findings and constraints: The cause of increased CVID clonality remains unclear without subpopulation sequencing. Links between repertoire features and CVID complications were heterogeneity-limited.

Assay used: immunoSEQ multiplex PCR; TCRdb lists only in-frame clones, some missing. The table records some 64,000 clones without singletons, the ten largest covering around 1.7%. This TCR came from a person aged 18-70 years in good health. Sample: peripheral blood mononuclear cells. This sequence joins TRBV12-3 or TRBV12-4 and TRBJ2-1; D call uncertain. This chain's CDR3 is CASSLPSSGFYNEQFF. The part of the CDR3 DNA that was read is TGTGCCAGCAGTCTCCCTAGTAGTGGGTTCTACAATGAG.